This T cell receptor (beta chain) was identified in a study of response to subunit inactivated influenza vaccine. Study observations and caveats: Authors suggested that a seasonal influenza vaccination recruits few new T cells each time.

The germline V and J ends were trimmed by 6 bases and 2 bases, with 12 bases remaining between them. Germline V gene lookup returns CDR1 SNHLY and CDR2 FYNNEI. CDR3 length equals 14 residues. This clonotype was seen repeatedly, ten times or more. Its antigen remains unidentified. One entry per CDR3 protein results from TCRdb running MiXCR on the RT-PCR reads. The repertoire holds about 190,000 distinct CDR3 sequences, with 13% to 15% as singletons. This sequence originates from a man aged 45-65 years who received an inactivated influenza vaccine. The genes are TRBV2 and TRBJ2-3, with D perhaps matching TRBD1 (6 bases). Sequencing was performed on CD8+ T cells sorted from PBMCs, taken less than 6 days after vaccination. The CDR3 coding sequence is TGTGCCAGCAGGGGACAAACGAACACAGATACGCAGTATTTT. Encoded protein: CASRGQTNTDTQYF. The whole variable domain, filled in from reference TRBV2 and TRBJ2-3, reads EPEVTQTPSHQVTQMGQEVILRCVPISNHLYFYWYRQILGQKVEFLVSFYNNEISEKSEIFDDQFSVERPDGSNFTLKIRSTKLEDSAMYFCASRGQTNTDTQYFGPGTRLTVL.